The 31 T cell receptor beta chains in this list originate from one sample, sequenced in a study of tumor-infiltrating lymphocytes in glioblastoma multiforme. Multiple V-beta primers and a C-beta primer amplified TCRB from RNA. TCRdb reanalysed the multiplex PCR reads using MiXCR and keeps one entry per CDR3 protein. This sample has some 9,300 distinct CDR3 sequences; 74% occur once, and the top ten carry more than 75%. The sample consisted of brain tumor tissue. The receptors stem from a male donor with glioblastoma.

The chain has TRBV20-1 and TRBJ2-5; D not resolved. Germline values: CDR1 DFQATT, CDR2 SNEGSKA (reference sequence). The CDR3 loop spans 11 amino acids. The V end lost 6 bases, the J end lost 5 bases, and 10 bases lay between the germline ends. This chain's CDR3 is CSAALRETQYF. The CDR3 region has the DNA TGCAGTGCGGCGTTAAGGGAGACCCAGTACTTC.

This chain links TRBV12-3 or TRBV12-4 with TRBJ2-3; tentative D call: TRBD2 (6 bases). The CDR3 is made up of 14 amino acids. The V end lost 5 bases, the J end lost 4 bases, and 13 bases lay between the germline ends. The CDR3 is CASSHPGGADTQYF. The CDR3 DNA reads TGTGCCAGCAGTCACCCCGGGGGAGCAGATACGCAGTATTTT.

The chain recombines TRBV4-1 with TRBJ2-3, with D uncertain. V lost 3 bases and J 6 bases, leaving 10 bases between the germline ends. The CDR3 sequence is 13 residues long. CDR1 and CDR2 (germline): MGHRA, YSYEKL. The CDR3, as DNA: TGCGCCAGCAGCCAGAGCAACTACGATACGCAGTATTTT. It encodes CASSQSNYDTQYF.

The chain has TRBV20-1 and TRBJ1-6; no reliable D call. V was shortened by 2 bases and J by 7 bases, with 15 bases between the two germline ends. CDR1 is DFQATT and CDR2 is SNEGSKA in the germline V gene (reference sequence). The CDR3 has 15 amino acids. The CDR3 sequence is CSARWRGSMNSPLHF. The CDR3 region has the DNA TGCAGTGCTAGATGGCGGGGATCCATGAATTCACCCCTCCACTTT.

By share, this clonotype counts as medium-sized. CDR3 protein: CASSLDTSGTYEQYF. The CDR3 DNA sequence: TGCGCCAGCAGCTTGGATACTAGCGGAACCTACGAGCAGTACTTC. This chain uses TRBV5-1 with TRBJ2-7; 8 bases agree with TRBD2. With 0 bases clipped from V and 2 bases from J, the junction kept 4 bases outside the gene matches. The germline V gene has CDR1 SGHRS and CDR2 YFSETQ. There are 15 residues in the CDR3.

This clonotype was seen a few times. The chain couples TRBV10-2 to TRBJ2-1; D unclear. CDR1 WSHSY and CDR2 SAAADI come from the germline V gene. CDR3 length: 13 amino acids. V shed 4 bases and J shed 4 bases, with 8 bases lying between them. This CDR3 is CASSVAAYNEQFF. CDR3 DNA sequence: TGCGCCAGCAGTGTCGCCGCTTACAATGAGCAGTTCTTC.

The chain carries TRBV11-2 and TRBJ2-1; D unclear. The CDR3 extends over 13 amino acids. V was trimmed by 11 bases and J by 7 bases, leaving 18 bases between them. Looked up from germline, CDR1 is SGHAT and CDR2 is FQNNGV. DNA for the CDR3: TGTGCCCGCATCTTAGGTGGTGGGAATGAGCAGTTCTTC. This translates into CARILGGGNEQFF.

This clonotype appeared a few times. This chain joins TRBV6-1 and TRBJ2-3; tentatively, D is TRBD1 (6 bases). Germline V gene sequence: CDR1 MNHNS, CDR2 SASEGT. The CDR3 covers 14 residues. V was cut by 4 bases and J by 7 bases, with 15 bases left in between. Here the CDR3 DNA reads TGTGCCAGCAGTGGTGATTACAGGGCTAATACGCAGTATTTT. Its translation is CASSGDYRANTQYF.

The chain joins TRBV18 to TRBJ2-5; D uncertain. This CDR3 comprises 14 residues. Trimming cost V 0 bases and J 2 bases, with 7 bases left between them. Germline values: CDR1 KGHSH, CDR2 LQKENI. This CDR3 is CASSPPGRQETQYF. CDR3 nucleotides: TGTGCCAGCTCACCACCGGGCCGGCAAGAGACCCAGTACTTC.

By frequency in the sample, this clonotype is medium-sized. The rearrangement joins TRBV5-1 to TRBJ2-7, with 7 bases identical to TRBD2. Germline values: CDR1 SGHRS, CDR2 YFSETQ. The junction had 12 bases not matched to a gene; V was cut back by 0 bases and J by 6 bases. CDR3 length equals 16 residues. The CDR3: CASSLAGGSVLFEQYF. CDR3 coding DNA: TGCGCCAGCAGCTTGGCCGGGGGGAGCGTCTTATTCGAGCAGTACTTC.

About this clonotype: The conserved closing phenylalanine or tryptophan is absent in this CDR3, likely reflecting a read error. It is unclear where the CDR3 begins or ends on the DNA, so no DNA is shown, and the CDR3 is as TCRdb lists it. This chain links TRBV11-2 with TRBJ2-1; the D call of TRBD1 is as the table states it, not checked on the DNA. CDR1 is SGHAT, CDR2 FQNNGV, per germline. The CDR3 numbers 13 amino acids, ends counted. This chain's CDR3 is CASSLDRGNEQFL.

This clonotype was seen only once. Germline is not matched at one junction end, which may reflect a read error. V gene TRBV11-2 combines with J gene TRBJ2-5, with D possibly being TRBD2 (5 bases). The CDR3 sequence is 15 residues long. Germline loops: CDR1 SGHAT, CDR2 FQNNGV. In nucleotides, the CDR3 is TGTGCCAGCAGCTTAAATGGCGCTTTGAGGGAGACCCGGTACTTC. Translating gives CASSLNGALRETRYF.

The chain employs TRBV4-1 and TRBJ1-1; a possible D gene is TRBD1 (5 bases). Per germline, CDR1 MGHRA and CDR2 YSYEKL. The CDR3 is 13 residues long. V lost 4 bases, J lost 1 base, and 7 bases lay in between. CDR3 residues: CASSPQGNTEAFF. For the CDR3, the DNA is TGCGCCAGCAGCCCCCAGGGGAACACTGAAGCTTTCTTT.

This clonotype was seen at least ten times. The chain couples TRBV24-1 to TRBJ1-5, with 8 bases fitting TRBD1. J was trimmed by 5 bases and V by 5 bases; bases with no gene match: 4. CDR1 is KGHDR and CDR2 is SFDVKD in the germline V gene. The CDR3 consists of 14 residues. The CDR3 region is CATSGQGIDQPQHF. The CDR3 bases are TGTGCCACCAGTGGACAGGGGATCGATCAGCCCCAGCATTTT.

The chain carries TRBV12-3 or TRBV12-4 and TRBJ1-2, with D unresolved. Trimming removed 2 bases from V and 7 bases from J, with 11 bases in between. The CDR3 is 13 amino acids. The CDR3 sequence is CASSLRPEIGYTF. Written as DNA, the CDR3 is TGTGCCAGCAGTTTAAGGCCCGAGATTGGCTACACCTTC.

In the case of this clonotype: At one boundary the junction diverges from the germline segment, which might be a read error. This chain uses TRBV29-1 with TRBJ1-4, with 8 bases lining up with TRBD1. Germline values: CDR1 SQVTM, CDR2 ANQGSEA. The CDR3 sequence is 14 residues long. CDR3 in DNA: TGCAGCGTTGGTACAGGGGGGACTAATCAAAAACTGTTTTTT. This codes for CSVGTGGTNQKLFF.

Turning to this clonotype: The junction does not match germline at one end; this may be a read error. The J gene is TRBJ2-7, the V gene TRBV29-1; 10 positions agree with TRBD2. The length of the CDR3 is 16 residues. Germline loops: CDR1 SQVTM, CDR2 ANQGSEA. CDR3 bases: TGCAGCGTTGAAGATAAAGTGCCTAGCGGGAGTAACGAGCAGTGCTTC. Protein: CSVEDKVPSGSNEQCF.

Concerning this clonotype: An end of the junction does not agree with germline; a read error may underlie this. CDR3 in DNA: TGTGCCAGCAGCCAAGATCGTACAGCTTATCTGTACAATGAGCTGTTCTTC. This encodes CASSQDRTAYLYNELFF. This chain uses TRBV14 with TRBJ2-1, with D uncertain. The CDR3 covers 17 residues. The germline gives CDR1 SGHDN, CDR2 FVKESK.

This chain links TRBV20-1 with TRBJ2-7; 8 positions agree with TRBD1. CDR1 and CDR2 from the germline V gene are DFQATT and SNEGSKA (reference sequence). V trimming: 6 bases; J trimming: 13 bases; junction bases outside the gene matches: 11. The CDR3 contains 11 residues. CDR3: CSAPRQGTQYF. As DNA, the CDR3 is TGCAGTGCCCCGAGACAGGGGACACAATACTTC.

The rearrangement joins TRBV12-3 or TRBV12-4 to TRBJ2-1; possible D gene TRBD1, 5 bases. The J call is doubtful: the DNA matches TRBJ2-7 better. The CDR3 loop spans 14 amino acids. CDR3 residues: CASSLGAGMGEQYF. The CDR3 DNA reads as TGTGCCAGCAGTTTAGGGGCAGGGATGGGGGAGCAGTACTTC.

The chain combines TRBV20-1 with TRBJ2-5; TRBD2 aligns across 9 bases. The V gene's germline CDR1 is DFQATT and CDR2 SNEGSKA (reference sequence). The CDR3 loop spans 16 amino acids. J gave up 6 bases and V 5 bases, and 16 bases lay outside the gene matches. The CDR3: CSAASSGKIGGKTQYF. The CDR3 DNA sequence: TGCAGTGCTGCTTCTAGCGGGAAGATCGGGGGGAAGACCCAGTACTTC.

This clonotype was detected only a few times. The chain uses TRBV20-1 and TRBJ2-5, with 7 nucleotides matching TRBD1. This CDR3 has 14 residues. V lost 2 bases, J lost 1 base, and 4 bases stayed unmatched. Per germline, CDR1 DFQATT and CDR2 SNEGSKA (reference sequence). DNA for the CDR3: TGCAGTGCTAGACCCGGGACAGCCCAAGAGACCCAGTACTTC. Encoded protein: CSARPGTAQETQYF.

The chain joins TRBV5-4 to TRBJ2-1, with 7 bases matching TRBD2. Trimming cost V 2 bases and J 0 bases; bases outside gene matches: 2. This CDR3 spans 15 amino acids. Germline values: CDR1 SGHNT, CDR2 YYREEE (reference sequence). The CDR3 bases are TGTGCCAGCAGCTTTGGCGGGAGCTCCTACAATGAGCAGTTCTTC. It codes for CASSFGGSSYNEQFF.

The chain employs TRBV10-3 and TRBJ2-7; D uncertain. From germline, CDR1 is ENHRY and CDR2 SYGVKD. The CDR3 sequence is 11 residues long. Trimming cost V 5 bases and J 4 bases, with 6 bases left between them. The CDR3 coding sequence is TGTGCCATCAGTCCCGGGTACGAGCAGTACTTC. Protein: CAISPGYEQYF.

The rearrangement links TRBV11-3 to TRBJ2-1, with 11 bases identical to TRBD2. Germline CDR1 SGHNT, CDR2 YENEEA. The CDR3 has 15 amino acids. Trimming cost V 10 bases and J 9 bases; bases outside gene matches: 14. The CDR3 sequence: CATSKGLAEHSEQFF. In DNA, the CDR3 is TGTGCCACCTCGAAGGGACTAGCGGAGCACAGTGAGCAGTTCTTC.

V is TRBV20-1 and J is TRBJ1-3; no definite D call. The V end lost 3 bases, the J end lost 3 bases, and 6 bases lay between the germline ends. The germline V gene has CDR1 DFQATT and CDR2 SNEGSKA (reference sequence). The CDR3 loop spans 12 amino acids. In nucleotides, the CDR3 is TGCAGTGCTAGGACGGGTGGAAACACCATATATTTT. This encodes CSARTGGNTIYF.

The rearrangement joins TRBV11-2 to TRBJ2-1; TRBD2 aligns across 12 bases. Losses at the gene ends were 1 base for V and 7 bases for J; bases not matched to a gene: 11. Per the germline V gene, CDR1 is SGHAT and CDR2 is FQNNGV. The CDR3 totals 18 residues. This CDR3 reads CASSLVAGASGRGNEQFF. CDR3 DNA sequence: TGTGCCAGCAGCTTAGTTGCCGGGGCTAGCGGGAGGGGGAATGAGCAGTTCTTC.

The chain has TRBV10-1 and TRBJ2-7, with TRBD1 identical over 10 bases. Per germline, CDR1 WNHNN and CDR2 SYGVQD (reference sequence). The J segment lost 4 bases and the V segment lost 4 bases, leaving 10 bases of the junction unmatched. This CDR3 contains 16 residues. The CDR3 region has the DNA TGCGCCAGCAGTGGAATTGGGACAGGGGATTTATACGAGCAGTACTTC. Residues: CASSGIGTGDLYEQYF.

V usage is TRBV11-2 and J usage is TRBJ2-7; the D gene is possibly TRBD2 (5 bases). CDR1 and CDR2 (germline): SGHAT, FQNNGV. V lost 3 bases and J lost 13, with 25 bases in between. The CDR3 has 15 residues. CDR3 DNA sequence: TGTGCCAGCAGCTTCTCTAGCCCAGCACTATACGAACAATACTTC. Its translation: CASSFSSPALYEQYF.

The chain is built from TRBV11-2 and TRBJ2-2; D is uncertain. The CDR3 has 13 amino acids. Trimming cost V 6 bases and J 7 bases, with 12 bases left between them. Germline CDR1 and CDR2: SGHAT and FQNNGV. The CDR3 DNA sequence: TGTGCCAGCAGTCGCGTGGTGGGCGGGGAGCTGTTTTTT. Amino acids: CASSRVVGGELFF.

In the case of this clonotype: The junction departs from germline at one end; a sequencing error may be responsible. This sequence joins TRBV11-2 and TRBJ2-1; D uncertain. CDR1 is SGHAT, CDR2 FQNNGV, per germline. This CDR3 comprises 11 residues. The CDR3 is CASSIFDEQFF. CDR3 nucleotides: TGTGCCAGCAGCATCTTCGATGAGCAGTTCTTT.